Included here is one TCR beta chain sequence, with context. The antigen remains undetermined. A much larger clone lies a single base off, so this may be a read error. This specimen comes from a study of regulatory T cells in long-lasting Graves disease. General observations from the study: The analysis examined peripheral blood only and excluded thyroid tissue. Among samples with persistent disease, TRBV28, TRBJ1-2 and TRBJ2-5 were favored.

Construction of the TCR beta libraries employed iRepertoire HTBI primers in conjunction with Arm-PCR of CDR3 regions. Using its own MiXCR run on the multiplex PCR reads, TCRdb lists one record per CDR3 protein. Found here are 550,000 to 650,000 distinct CDR3 sequences, 15% to 20% of them singletons; the top ten hold around 12%. V shed 4 bases and J 3 bases; nucleotides not matched to a gene: 21. The CDR3 sequence is 19 residues long. This sample's time point: newly diagnosed GD, antithyroid drugs for less than 3 months. Extracted PBMC RNA gave rise to the TCR library. It was American Thyroid Association guidelines that determined Graves' disease diagnosis. This sample was shared with a second study, whose subject was T cells in Graves' hyperthyroidism and ophthalmopathy.

The receptor's source is a man between 18 and 29 years old with Graves disease. The J gene is TRBJ2-7, the V gene TRBV12-3 or TRBV12-4, with 7 bases lining up with TRBD1. Specimen: peripheral blood mononuclear cells (PBMCs), collected at new diagnosis, from a patient treated with antithyroid drugs. CDR3 sequence: CASSYRFLRSTGKSYEQYF. CDR3 sequence (DNA): TGTGCCAGCAGTTACCGCTTTTTGAGGTCGACAGGGAAGAGCTACGAGCAGTACTTC.